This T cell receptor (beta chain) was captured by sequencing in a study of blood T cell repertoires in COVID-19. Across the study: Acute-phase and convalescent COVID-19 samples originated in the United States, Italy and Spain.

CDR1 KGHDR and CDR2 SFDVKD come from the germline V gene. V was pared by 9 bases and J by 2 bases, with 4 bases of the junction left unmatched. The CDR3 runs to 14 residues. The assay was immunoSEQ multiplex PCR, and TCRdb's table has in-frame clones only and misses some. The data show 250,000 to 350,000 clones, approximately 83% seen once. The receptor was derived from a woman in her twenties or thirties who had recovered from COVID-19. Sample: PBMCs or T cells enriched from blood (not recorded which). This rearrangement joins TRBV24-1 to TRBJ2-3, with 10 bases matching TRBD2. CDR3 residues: CATSGLADTDTQYF. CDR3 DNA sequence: TGTGCCACCTCTGGACTAGCGGACACAGATACGCAGTATTTT.